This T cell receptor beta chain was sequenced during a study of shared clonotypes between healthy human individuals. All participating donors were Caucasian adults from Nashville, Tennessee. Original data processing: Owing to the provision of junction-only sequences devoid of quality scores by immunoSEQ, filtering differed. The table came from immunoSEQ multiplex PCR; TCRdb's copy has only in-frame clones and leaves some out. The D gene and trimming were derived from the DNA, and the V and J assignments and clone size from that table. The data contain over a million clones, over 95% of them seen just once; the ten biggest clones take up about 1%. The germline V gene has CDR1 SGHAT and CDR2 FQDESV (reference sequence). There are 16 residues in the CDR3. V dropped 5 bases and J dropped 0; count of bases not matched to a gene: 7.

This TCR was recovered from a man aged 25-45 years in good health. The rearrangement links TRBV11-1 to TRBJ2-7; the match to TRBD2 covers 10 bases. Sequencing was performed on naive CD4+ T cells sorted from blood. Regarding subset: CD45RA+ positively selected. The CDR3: CASSRPASGSSYEQYF. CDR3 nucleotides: TGTGCCAGCAGCCGGCCCGCTAGCGGGAGCTCCTACGAGCAGTACTTC.